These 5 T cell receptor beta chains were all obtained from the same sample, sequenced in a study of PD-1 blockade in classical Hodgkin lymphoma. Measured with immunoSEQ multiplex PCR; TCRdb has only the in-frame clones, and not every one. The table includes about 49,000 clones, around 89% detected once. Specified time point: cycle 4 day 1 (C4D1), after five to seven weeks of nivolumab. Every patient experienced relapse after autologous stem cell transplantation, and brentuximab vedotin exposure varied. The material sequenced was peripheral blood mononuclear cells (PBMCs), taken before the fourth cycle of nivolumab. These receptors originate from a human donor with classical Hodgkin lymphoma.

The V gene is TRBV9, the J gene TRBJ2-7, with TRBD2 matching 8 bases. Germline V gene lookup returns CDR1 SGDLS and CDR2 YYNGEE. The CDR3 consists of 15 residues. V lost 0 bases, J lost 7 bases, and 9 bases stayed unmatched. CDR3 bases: TGTGCCAGCAGCGTAGGGTCGGGAGTAGCGGGGGAGCAGTACTTC. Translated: CASSVGSGVAGEQYF.

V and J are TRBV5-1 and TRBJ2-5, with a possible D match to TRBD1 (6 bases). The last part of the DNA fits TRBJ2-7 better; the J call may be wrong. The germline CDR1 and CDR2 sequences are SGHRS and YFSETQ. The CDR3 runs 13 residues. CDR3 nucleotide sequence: TGCGCCAGCAGCCTGGGTGGACAGTACGAGCAGTACTTC. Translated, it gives CASSLGGQYEQYF.

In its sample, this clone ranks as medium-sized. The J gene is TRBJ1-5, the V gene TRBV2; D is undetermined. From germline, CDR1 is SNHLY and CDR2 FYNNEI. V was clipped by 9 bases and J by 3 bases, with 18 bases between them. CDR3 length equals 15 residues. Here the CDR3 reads CASSPSVNINQPQHF. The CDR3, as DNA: TGTGCCAGTAGCCCCTCAGTGAATATCAATCAGCCCCAGCATTTT. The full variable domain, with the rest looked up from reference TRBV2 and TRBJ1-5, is EPEVTQTPSHQVTQMGQEVILRCVPISNHLYFYWYRQILGQKVEFLVSFYNNEISEKSEIFDDQFSVERPDGSNFTLKIRSTKLEDSAMYFCASSPSVNINQPQHFGDGTRLSIL.

DNA for the CDR3: TGTGCCACGGGGTCTGGAAACACCATATATTTT. It is translated as CATGSGNTIYF. The J gene is TRBJ1-3, the V gene TRBV6-5; D uncertain. This CDR3 region has 11 residues. The V and J ends lost 10 bases and 1 base respectively, with 5 bases between them. Germline CDR1 reads MNHEY; CDR2 reads SVGAGI.

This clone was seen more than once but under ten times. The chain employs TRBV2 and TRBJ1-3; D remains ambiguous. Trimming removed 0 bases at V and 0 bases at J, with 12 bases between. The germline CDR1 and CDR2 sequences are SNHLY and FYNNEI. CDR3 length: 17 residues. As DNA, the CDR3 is TGTGCCAGCAGTGAAGCGCCAGTTCCTAACTCTGGAAACACCATATATTTT. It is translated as CASSEAPVPNSGNTIYF.